This TCR beta chain was documented in a study of CD8 T cells in Susac syndrome. RNA amounts of roughly 0.45 to 1 ug underwent reverse transcription with random hexamers. immunoSEQ multiplex PCR amplified TCR beta CDR3 across 54 Vbeta, 13 Jbeta. TCRdb reprocessed the immunoSEQ multiplex PCR reads via MiXCR and lists one record per CDR3 protein. The sample lists 95,000 to 150,000 distinct CDR3 sequences, around 94% seen once, with about 0.28% in the top ten. Sequencing of TCR beta was performed on blood CD8+ and CD4+ T cells. Fulfillment of recently defined diagnostic criteria for definite or probable disease was shown by the patients with Susac syndrome. TEMRA cells were enriched by FACS, and CD4+ and CD8+ T cells were negatively isolated. Germline CDR1 reads SNHLY; CDR2 reads FYNNEI. The CDR3 length is 13 residues. Trimming stripped 7 bases from V and 0 bases from J, with 10 bases between.

The sequencing input was CD8+ T cells from PBMCs. The chain is built from TRBV2 and TRBJ2-7; maybe TRBD2 (7 bases). The TCR originated in a human donor with Susac syndrome. The CDR3 sequence: CASKGGSSYEQYF. CDR3 nucleotide sequence: TGTGCCAGCAAGGGGGGGTCCTCCTACGAGCAGTACTTC.